A single sample gave rise to the 12 T cell receptor beta chains below, sequenced in a study of CD8 T cells in Susac syndrome. An amount of RNA that ranged from roughly 0.45 to 1 ug was reverse transcribed with random hexamers. TCRdb passed the immunoSEQ multiplex PCR reads through MiXCR, listing each CDR3 protein once. The repertoire holds about 210,000 distinct CDR3 sequences, with approximately 95% as singletons. Sequencing was performed on CD4+ T cells from PBMCs. These receptor sequences come from a human donor with multiple sclerosis.

This clonotype has more than one count but fewer than ten. The chain combines TRBV29-1 with TRBJ2-3; 7 nucleotides agree with TRBD1. This CDR3 region has 15 residues. J was trimmed by 4 bases and V by 6 bases; bases with no gene match: 13. Germline lookup yields CDR1 SQVTM and CDR2 ANQGSEA. The CDR3 sequence: CSVVSVRGSADTQYF. In nucleotides, the CDR3 is TGCAGCGTGGTTTCGGTCAGGGGGTCCGCAGATACGCAGTATTTT.

This chain joins TRBV20-1 and TRBJ2-3, with 15 bases aligning to TRBD2. Trimming at V came to 0 bases and at J to 8 bases, leaving 18 bases not matched to a gene. Germline V gene lookup returns CDR1 DFQATT and CDR2 SNEGSKA (reference sequence). The CDR3 runs 20 residues. The CDR3 DNA reads as TGCAGTGCTAGAGACTTTAGGACTAGCGGGGGGGCCAAAGCTATCGGTACGCAGTATTTT. It specifies CSARDFRTSGGAKAIGTQYF.

The chain joins TRBV7-2 to TRBJ1-1; 12 bases fit TRBD1. The germline CDR1 and CDR2 sequences are SGHTA and FQGNSA. This CDR3 contains 16 residues. V was clipped by 5 bases and J by 5 bases; unmatched bases: 9. CDR3 loop: CASSAGQGAGKTEAFF. The CDR3 DNA reads TGTGCCAGCAGCGCGGGACAGGGGGCGGGTAAGACTGAAGCTTTCTTT.

The rearrangement joins TRBV12-3 or TRBV12-4 to TRBJ1-2; possibly TRBD1 for D (6 bases). V was clipped by 5 bases and J by 4 bases, with 20 bases between them. The CDR3 consists of 16 residues. Here the CDR3 DNA reads TGTGCCAGCAGTCCTACAACAGGGATAGGGGGCTATGGCTACACCTTC. This encodes CASSPTTGIGGYGYTF.

The V and J genes are TRBV6-2 or TRBV6-3 and TRBJ1-1, with 8 bases that match TRBD1. Per the germline V gene, CDR1 is MNHEY and CDR2 is SVGEGT. V shed 0 bases, J shed 7 bases, and the junction held 4 bases outside the gene matches. CDR3 size: 14 residues. CDR3 sequence (DNA): TGTGCCAGCAGTTACTCGGGACAGGCAAATGAAGCTTTCTTT. Translating gives CASSYSGQANEAFF.

This clonotype was counted a single time. The chain has TRBV30 and TRBJ1-3; D unresolved. V lost 3 bases to trimming and J lost 2 bases, with 11 bases between them. CDR1 and CDR2 from the germline V gene are GTSNPN and SVGIG (reference sequence). The CDR3 spans 14 residues. CDR3 protein: CAWSHSGPGNTIYF. In nucleotides, the CDR3 is TGTGCCTGGAGCCATTCGGGCCCTGGAAACACCATATATTTT. The entire variable domain, with the rest obtained from reference TRBV30 and TRBJ1-3, is as follows: SQTIHQWPATLVQPVGSPLSLECTVEGTSNPNLYWYRQAAGRGLQLLFYSVGIGQISSEVPQNLSASRPQDRQFILSSKKLLLSDSGFYLCAWSHSGPGNTIYFGEGSWLTVV.

The V gene is TRBV20-1, the J gene TRBJ1-2, with 7 nucleotides matching TRBD1. The CDR3 length is 14 residues. The germline V gene encodes CDR1 DFQATT and CDR2 SNEGSKA (reference sequence). The trim removed 3 bases at V and 5 bases at J, leaving 9 bases unmatched. The CDR3 sequence is CSARPGQWGYGYTF. The DNA of the CDR3 is TGCAGTGCTAGGCCGGGACAGTGGGGTTATGGCTACACCTTC.

CDR3 DNA: TGTGCCAGCAGTTACTCCACAGGGGGCGACGAGCAGTACGTC. Protein product: CASSYSTGGDEQYV. The chain links TRBV6-5 to TRBJ2-7, with TRBD1 matching 9 bases. The V gene's germline CDR1 is MNHEY and CDR2 SVGAGI. With 0 bases clipped from V and 5 bases from J, the junction kept 2 bases outside the gene matches. The CDR3 is 14 amino acids.

The CDR3 DNA is TGTGCCAGCAGCTTAGCGGGGGTGCCCCAGCATTTT. Amino acids: CASSLAGVPQHF. The gene calls are TRBV7-9 and TRBJ1-5, with D tentatively TRBD1 (5 bases). CDR3 size: 12 residues. The germline V and J ends were trimmed by 0 bases and 9 bases, with 6 bases remaining between them. Germline CDR1 and CDR2: SEHNR and FQNEAQ (reference sequence).

This sequence joins TRBV29-1 and TRBJ2-5; D uncertain. Trimming stripped 0 bases from V and 4 bases from J, with 6 bases between. Germline V gene sequence: CDR1 SQVTM, CDR2 ANQGSEA. There are 12 residues in the CDR3. The CDR3 spells CSVEDLGETQYF. CDR3 coding DNA: TGCAGCGTTGAAGATCTCGGAGAGACCCAGTACTTC.

This chain uses TRBV20-1 with TRBJ2-3, with 9 positions matching TRBD2. CDR3 length equals 13 residues. J gave up 0 bases and V 7 bases, and 2 bases lay outside the gene matches. The germline V gene encodes CDR1 DFQATT and CDR2 SNEGSKA (reference sequence). Here the CDR3 reads CSGGGASTDTQYF. CDR3 in DNA: TGCAGTGGCGGGGGGGCTAGCACAGATACGCAGTATTTT.

The V gene is TRBV5-4, the J gene TRBJ1-1; 9 nucleotides agree with TRBD1. CDR1 and CDR2 (germline): SGHNT, YYREEE (reference sequence). V gave up 3 bases and J gave up 4 bases; unmatched junction bases: 7. The CDR3 has 15 amino acids. The CDR3 DNA reads as TGTGCCAGCAGCTACGGGACAGGGAGTTCCACTGAAGCTTTCTTT. This codes for CASSYGTGSSTEAFF.